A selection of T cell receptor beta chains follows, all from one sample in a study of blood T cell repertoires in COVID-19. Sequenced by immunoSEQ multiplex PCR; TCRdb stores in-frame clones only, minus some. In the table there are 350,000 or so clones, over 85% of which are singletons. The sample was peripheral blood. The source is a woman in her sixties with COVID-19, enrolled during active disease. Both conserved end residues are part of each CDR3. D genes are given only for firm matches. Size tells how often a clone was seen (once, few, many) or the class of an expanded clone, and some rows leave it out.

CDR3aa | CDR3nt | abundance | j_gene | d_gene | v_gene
CASSSQLSGNTIYF | TGTGCCAGCAGTTCACAGCTATCTGGAAACACCATATATTTT | - | TRBJ1-3 | - | TRBV27
CASSQETPGQGLIREKLFF | TGCGCCAGCAGCCAAGAAACTCCGGGACAGGGACTAATAAGGGAAAAACTGTTTTTT | - | TRBJ1-4 | TRBD1 | TRBV4-1
CASISGRGGWPQYF | TGTGCCAGCATCTCCGGACGGGGTGGTTGGCCCCAGTACTTC | - | TRBJ2-5 | - | TRBV6-4
CASSKGASSSGNTIYF | TGTGCCAGCAGCAAGGGGGCATCGTCCTCTGGAAACACCATATATTTT | - | TRBJ1-3 | TRBD1 | TRBV5-5
CASSSPLRDSNTEAFF | TGTGCCAGCAGCTCCCCTTTACGGGATTCGAACACTGAAGCTTTCTTT | - | TRBJ1-1 | - | TRBV4-2
CSADWGHYGYTF | TGCAGCGCGGACTGGGGGCACTATGGCTACACCTTC | - | TRBJ1-2 | - | TRBV29-1
CASRAGTVGNQPQHF | TGCGCCAGCAGGGCCGGGACAGTCGGCAATCAGCCCCAGCATTTT | - | TRBJ1-5 | TRBD1 | TRBV5-1
CASSYSWGVMNTEAFF | TGTGCCAGCAGTTACTCTTGGGGAGTTATGAACACTGAAGCTTTCTTT | once | TRBJ1-1 | - | TRBV6-5
CASSYYYGYTF | TGTGCCAGCAGTTACTACTATGGCTACACCTTC | few | TRBJ1-2 | - | TRBV28
CASNYREGTEAFF | TGTGCCAGCAACTACAGGGAGGGCACTGAAGCTTTCTTT | - | TRBJ1-1 | - | TRBV12-3/TRBV12-4
CASSLFAGTTGELFF | TGCGCCAGCAGCTTATTTGCGGGGACTACCGGGGAGCTGTTTTTT | - | TRBJ2-2 | - | TRBV5-1
CASSLGLAGGVEGTDTQYF | TGCGCCAGCAGCTTGGGTTTAGCGGGGGGTGTTGAGGGCACAGATACGCAGTATTTT | - | TRBJ2-3 | TRBD2 | TRBV5-1
CASSPGTGPSYEQYF | TGTGCCAGCAGCCCCGGGACAGGGCCCTCCTACGAGCAGTACTTC | - | TRBJ2-7 | TRBD1 | TRBV5-8
CSVSDRGNTEAFF | TGCAGCGTTTCGGACAGGGGGAACACTGAAGCTTTCTTT | - | TRBJ1-1 | TRBD1 | TRBV29-1
CASRQGHSNQPQHF | TGTGCCAGCAGGCAGGGTCATAGCAATCAGCCCCAGCATTTT | - | TRBJ1-5 | - | TRBV28
CASSHLDTASNYGYTF | TGTGCCAGCAGTCACCTGGACACCGCCTCTAACTATGGCTACACCTTC | once | TRBJ1-2 | - | TRBV6-6
CATSRDRGQWNEQFF | TGTGCCACCAGCAGAGATAGGGGACAGTGGAATGAGCAGTTCTTC | - | TRBJ2-1 | TRBD1 | TRBV15
CASSPASWVDTQYF | TGTGCCAGCAGCCCAGCGTCTTGGGTGGATACGCAGTATTTT | - | TRBJ2-3 | - | TRBV9
CASRILTYEQYF | TGTGCCAGCAGGATCCTAACCTACGAGCAGTACTTC | - | TRBJ2-7 | - | TRBV5-8
CASSWGLTEAFF | TGTGCCAGCAGCTGGGGACTGACTGAAGCTTTCTTT | many | TRBJ1-1 | - | TRBV5-4
CASSLETASHGYTF | TGTGCCAGCAGCTTAGAGACAGCTTCCCATGGCTACACCTTC | - | TRBJ1-2 | - | TRBV7-9
CASSPPQGNYGYTF | TGTGCCAGCAGTCCTCCCCAGGGAAACTATGGCTACACCTTC | - | TRBJ1-2 | - | TRBV28
CASRKQGGEGQPQHF | TGTGCCAGCAGGAAGCAAGGGGGGGAAGGACAGCCCCAGCATTTT | once | TRBJ1-5 | - | TRBV2
CASSSTGDLYGYTF | TGTGCCAGCAGTTCGACAGGCGATCTCTATGGCTACACCTTC | - | TRBJ1-2 | - | TRBV25-1
CASSVEGAGTEAFF | TGTGCCAGCAGCGTAGAAGGGGCCGGCACTGAAGCTTTCTTT | - | TRBJ1-1 | - | TRBV9
CASSEDQGGGKPRGETQYF | TGTGCCAGCAGTGAAGACCAGGGTGGTGGTAAACCCAGGGGAGAGACCCAGTACTTC | once | TRBJ2-5 | - | TRBV6-1
CASSDPGLAYEQYF | TGTGCCAGCAGTGATCCGGGACTAGCCTACGAGCAGTACTTC | - | TRBJ2-7 | TRBD2 | TRBV28
CASSDGGRGVGGYTF | TGTGCCAGCAGTGACGGCGGCAGGGGGGTGGGTGGCTACACCTTC | - | TRBJ1-2 | TRBD1 | TRBV6-1
CASSAVFGTQTSPLHF | TGCGCCAGCAGCGCAGTATTCGGGACACAGACTTCACCCCTCCACTTT | - | TRBJ1-6 | - | TRBV4-1
CASSYSRTGYVDTQYF | TGTGCCAGCAGTTACTCCCGGACAGGGTATGTCGATACGCAGTATTTT | - | TRBJ2-3 | TRBD1 | TRBV6-2/TRBV6-3
CASSYDRGRTEAFF | TGTGCCAGCAGCTACGACAGGGGAAGAACTGAAGCTTTCTTT | - | TRBJ1-1 | TRBD1 | TRBV7-9
CASTSQVGDEQFF | TGTGCCAGCACCTCTCAGGTCGGCGATGAGCAGTTCTTC | few | TRBJ2-1 | - | TRBV11-1
CAISGDRGMNTEAFF | TGTGCCATCAGTGGGGACAGGGGCATGAACACTGAAGCTTTCTTT | once | TRBJ1-1 | TRBD1 | TRBV10-3
CASEPGGQGYEQYF | TGTGCCAGCGAACCAGGGGGACAGGGCTACGAGCAGTACTTC | - | TRBJ2-7 | TRBD1 | TRBV6-5
CASSKRGTWSDYTDTQYF | TGTGCCAGCAGCAAACGGGGTACGTGGTCAGATTATACAGATACGCAGTATTTT | - | TRBJ2-3 | - | TRBV21-1
CASSYGLAGSDTQYF | TGTGCCAGCAGCTACGGACTAGCGGGGTCGGATACGCAGTATTTT | - | TRBJ2-3 | TRBD2 | TRBV7-2
CASSPRVDQPQHF | TGTGCCAGCAGCCCACGAGTCGATCAGCCCCAGCATTTT | - | TRBJ1-5 | - | TRBV6-5
CASSSETRPADTQYF | TGTGCCAGCAGCTCCGAGACCAGGCCGGCAGATACGCAGTATTTT | once | TRBJ2-3 | - | TRBV5-4
CASSSSPRVNYGYTF | TGTGCCAGCAGTAGTTCCCCGCGGGTGAACTATGGCTACACCTTC | - | TRBJ1-2 | - | TRBV6-5
CASSLLSGGRDTQYF | TGCGCCAGCAGCTTGTTGTCAGGGGGAAGAGATACGCAGTATTTT | - | TRBJ2-3 | TRBD1 | TRBV5-1
CASSDAGLGTEAFF | TGTGCCAGCAGTGACGCAGGCCTTGGGACTGAAGCTTTCTTT | - | TRBJ1-1 | - | TRBV6-4
CASSLAASVYEQYF | TGTGCCAGCAGTTTAGCGGCTAGCGTCTACGAGCAGTACTTC | - | TRBJ2-7 | - | TRBV28
CASSIYRESTEAFF | TGTGCCAGTAGTATTTACAGGGAGAGCACTGAAGCTTTCTTT | - | TRBJ1-1 | - | TRBV19
CASSRDPGADTQYF | TGCGCCAGCAGCCGCGACCCGGGAGCAGATACGCAGTATTTT | - | TRBJ2-3 | - | TRBV5-1